A single sample gave rise to the 23 T cell receptor beta chains below, sequenced in a study of T cell responses to AZD1222 COVID-19 vaccine. TCRdb's copy holds only in-frame clones and misses some; the assay was immunoSEQ multiplex PCR. This sample carries tens of thousands of clones, roughly 90% of them seen once, and the ten largest clones take roughly 7.3%. The starting material was peripheral blood, obtained on day 0 of AZD1222 vaccination. The source is an adult in good health.

As to this clone: In the same sample, other DNA sequences code for this CDR3. The rearrangement uses TRBV7-9 and TRBJ1-1, with TRBD1 matching 8 bases. From germline, CDR1 is SEHNR and CDR2 FQNEAQ (reference sequence). The CDR3 sequence is 13 residues long. V gave up 2 bases and J gave up 4 bases; unmatched junction bases: 0. CDR3 amino acids: CASSLTGGTEAFF. The DNA for the CDR3 is TGTGCCAGCAGCTTAACAGGGGGCACTGAAGCTTTCTTT. Based on the CDR3 plus reference TRBV7-9 and TRBJ1-1, the full variable domain is DTGVSQNPRHKITKRGQNVTFRCDPISEHNRLYWYRQTLGQGPEFLTYFQNEAQLEKSRLLSDRFSAERPKGSFSTLEIQRTEQGDSAMYLCASSLTGGTEAFFGQGTRLTVV.

This rearrangement joins TRBV11-2 to TRBJ1-2; possibly TRBD1 for D (5 bases). Trimming took off 7 bases at V and 8 bases at J, with 11 bases between the two ends. The CDR3 length is 11 residues. From germline, CDR1 is SGHAT and CDR2 FQNNGV. In DNA, the CDR3 is TGTGCCAGCACCCGGGGCTGGGGCTACACCTTC. Its protein product is CASTRGWGYTF.

This chain links TRBV7-9 with TRBJ2-7; TRBD2 matches at 12 bases. With 5 bases clipped from V and 3 bases from J, the junction kept 5 bases outside the gene matches. The CDR3 consists of 15 residues. Germline-derived CDR1 and CDR2 are SEHNR and FQNEAQ (reference sequence). In DNA form, the CDR3 reads TGTGCCAGCAGCGACGGGACTAGCGGGCTCTACGAGCAGTACTTC. This sequence encodes CASSDGTSGLYEQYF.

This clone turned up a few times. This rearrangement joins TRBV21-1 to TRBJ1-5; the table's D call of TRBD1 was not tested on the DNA. TRBV21-1 is a listed pseudogene. The CDR3 covers 14 residues. The CDR3 DNA sequence: TGTGCCAGCAGCGAAAGGCCAGGGGATCAGCCCCAGCATTTT. Its translation is CASSERPGDQPQHF.

This clone was seen only once. This rearrangement joins TRBV11-2 to TRBJ1-2, with D hard to call. Trimming cost V 1 base and J 2 bases, with 2 bases left between them. Germline V gene lookup returns CDR1 SGHAT and CDR2 FQNNGV. The CDR3 has 12 residues. The CDR3 bases are TGTGCCAGCAGCTTAGGAAACTATGGCTACACCTTC. Its translation: CASSLGNYGYTF.

The rearrangement joins TRBV29-1 to TRBJ2-2; 7 bases are shared with TRBD1. The V segment lost 4 bases and the J segment 6 bases; nucleotides outside the gene matches: 5. CDR3 length equals 13 residues. CDR1 SQVTM and CDR2 ANQGSEA come from the germline V gene. The CDR3 reads CSVAQGVAGELFF. The CDR3, as DNA: TGCAGCGTTGCTCAGGGGGTGGCCGGGGAGCTGTTTTTT.

The rearrangement uses TRBV7-9 and TRBJ2-7; D is perhaps TRBD1 (6 bases). The germline V and J ends were trimmed by 5 bases and 2 bases, with 25 bases remaining between them. Germline V lookup: CDR1 SEHNR, CDR2 FQNEAQ (reference sequence). The CDR3 is made up of 18 amino acids. The CDR3 here is CASSPPLPQGPTTYEQYF. The CDR3 region has the DNA TGTGCCAGCAGCCCCCCCCTCCCGCAGGGGCCCACAACCTACGAGCAGTACTTC.

In this sample, this clone turned up once. V gene TRBV7-2 combines with J gene TRBJ1-4; D unclear. CDR3 size: 15 residues. Trimming took off 4 bases at V and 0 bases at J, with 9 bases between the two ends. The germline gives CDR1 SGHTA, CDR2 FQGNSA. Written as DNA, the CDR3 is TGTGCCAGCAGCTCCCAGACTACAACTAATGAAAAACTGTTTTTT. Its translation is CASSSQTTTNEKLFF.

V usage is TRBV15 and J usage is TRBJ2-2; TRBD1 agrees at 8 bases. V shed 5 bases and J 7 bases; nucleotides not matched to a gene: 6. CDR3 length equals 14 residues. CDR1 is LNHNV and CDR2 is YYDKDF in the germline V gene (reference sequence). In nucleotides, the CDR3 is TGTGCCACCAGCTCCCGGACAGGGCTCGGGGAGCTGTTTTTT. This encodes CATSSRTGLGELFF.

This clone was recorded once. This CDR3 reads CATSDSRLAGWYNEQFF. The CDR3 DNA sequence: TGTGCCACCAGTGATTCGCGACTAGCGGGGTGGTACAATGAGCAGTTCTTC. V gene TRBV24-1 combines with J gene TRBJ2-1; 11 positions agree with TRBD2. With V trimmed by 2 bases and J by 4 bases, 6 bases remained unmatched. CDR1 and CDR2 from the germline V gene are KGHDR and SFDVKD. CDR3 length equals 17 residues.

V and J are TRBV12-3 or TRBV12-4 and TRBJ1-2; tentative D call: TRBD1 (6 bases). The germline V and J ends were trimmed by 6 bases and 8 bases, with 16 bases remaining between them. The CDR3 length is 13 residues. Here the CDR3 reads CASRQNRDWGYTF. The CDR3 DNA sequence: TGTGCCAGCAGGCAAAACAGGGATTGGGGCTACACCTTC.

The chain couples TRBV3-1 (or the pseudogene TRBV3-2) to TRBJ2-3; D is unclear. Trimming removed 4 bases from V and 3 bases from J, with 11 bases in between. Looked up from germline, CDR1 is LGHDT and CDR2 is YNNKEL (reference sequence). This CDR3 contains 14 residues. CDR3 bases: TGTGCCAGCAGCCTCTTGACTGGAACAGATACGCAGTATTTT. Protein product: CASSLLTGTDTQYF.

CDR3 residues: CASRLTPKRSAPSEGEQFF. In DNA, the CDR3 is TGTGCCAGCAGGCTTACCCCAAAACGTAGCGCACCATCTGAGGGTGAGCAGTTCTTC. The rearrangement links TRBV5-5 to TRBJ2-1; D perhaps matches TRBD2 (5 bases). V lost 5 bases, J lost 9 bases, and 33 bases lay in between. Germline assignment: CDR1 SGHKS and CDR2 YYEKEE (reference sequence). The CDR3 loop spans 19 amino acids.

The gene calls are TRBV2 and TRBJ1-5; TRBD1 might be the D (5 bases). V lost 9 bases and J lost 10, with 19 bases in between. Per the germline V gene, CDR1 is SNHLY and CDR2 is FYNNEI. There are 13 residues in the CDR3. The CDR3 spells CASSDGRELPQHF. CDR3 nucleotides: TGTGCCAGTTCGGATGGCAGGGAACTACCCCAGCATTTT.

The chain recombines TRBV29-1 with TRBJ1-4; D might be TRBD1 (5 bases). The germline CDR1 and CDR2 sequences are SQVTM and ANQGSEA. V lost 4 bases and J 4 bases, leaving 16 bases between the germline ends. This CDR3 spans 15 amino acids. The CDR3 loop is CSVAYFEGRNEKLFF. The CDR3 coding sequence is TGCAGCGTTGCATATTTTGAGGGGCGTAATGAAAAACTGTTTTTT.

This clone was seen just once. The CDR3 bases are TGTGCCAGCATGCTAGCAGGGGGAGAAAAACTGTTTTTT. This codes for CASMLAGGEKLFF. V is TRBV6-5 and J is TRBJ1-4; 7 bases map to TRBD1. V lost 7 bases to trimming and J lost 8 bases; unmatched junction nucleotides: 7. The germline CDR1 and CDR2 sequences are MNHEY and SVGAGI. CDR3 size: 13 residues.

There are a few counts of this clone. The chain couples TRBV19 to TRBJ2-3; no reliable D call. Germline V gene sequence: CDR1 LNHDA, CDR2 SQIVND (reference sequence). The CDR3 runs 13 residues. The V gene lost 7 bases and the J gene lost 0 bases, with 8 bases spanning the gap. The CDR3 spells CASNIPSTDTQYF. CDR3 DNA sequence: TGTGCCAGTAATATCCCTAGCACAGATACGCAGTATTTT.

This clone was detected only a few times. The gene calls are TRBV3-1 (or the pseudogene TRBV3-2) and TRBJ2-7; a weak D match, TRBD1 (5 bases). With 7 bases removed from V and 4 bases from J, the gap between germline ends came to 29 bases. CDR1 and CDR2 (germline): LGHDT, YNNKEL (reference sequence). The CDR3 has 18 amino acids. CDR3 loop: CASTEQHPDSANEYEQYF. CDR3 bases: TGTGCCAGCACCGAACAGCATCCAGACAGTGCGAATGAGTACGAGCAGTACTTC.

V and J are TRBV6-1 and TRBJ1-5; no definite D call. V was pared by 2 bases and J by 0 bases, with 8 bases between. The CDR3 totals 15 residues. Germline CDR1 reads MNHNS; CDR2 reads SASEGT. The CDR3 DNA reads as TGTGCCAGCAGTGAAACCGACCGTAGCAATCAGCCCCAGCATTTT. Translating gives CASSETDRSNQPQHF.

This rearrangement joins TRBV14 to TRBJ2-2; maybe TRBD2 (6 bases). The germline V gene has CDR1 SGHDN and CDR2 FVKESK. This CDR3 is 15 amino acids long. V shed 5 bases and J shed 0 bases, with 10 bases lying between them. The CDR3 sequence: CASSSRGANTGELFF. The CDR3 bases are TGTGCCAGCAGCTCGCGCGGGGCGAACACCGGGGAGCTGTTTTTT.

The chain uses TRBV9 and TRBJ1-2; a possible D gene is TRBD1 (5 bases). V gave up 4 bases and J gave up 4 bases, with 14 bases separating them. Germline CDR1 and CDR2: SGDLS and YYNGEE. The CDR3 consists of 14 residues. DNA for the CDR3: TGTGCCAGCAGCAGGCTCGAGGGGCTCTATGGCTACACCTTC. Translated: CASSRLEGLYGYTF. The whole variable domain, remainder taken from reference TRBV9 and TRBJ1-2, is DSGVTQTPKHLITATGQRVTLRCSPRSGDLSVYWYQQSLDQGLQFLIQYYNGEERAKGNILERFSAQQFPDLHSELNLSSLELGDSALYFCASSRLEGLYGYTFGSGTRLTVV.

The chain joins TRBV21-1 to TRBJ1-5. TRBV21-1 is a listed pseudogene. The CDR3 sequence is 15 residues long. The CDR3 coding sequence is TGTGCCAGCAGCCGCACACATGACGGACCACAGCCCCAGCATTTT. Translation gives CASSRTHDGPQPQHF.

This clone was seen once. The genes are TRBV18 and TRBJ2-7, with 9 nucleotides matching TRBD2. CDR1 is KGHSH and CDR2 is LQKENI in the germline V gene. V lost 4 bases, J lost 5 bases, and 15 bases stayed unmatched. CDR3 length equals 17 residues. The CDR3 coding sequence is TGTGCCAGCTCACACCAGACTGTCCTAGCGGGAACCCACGAGCAGTACTTC. It yields the protein CASSHQTVLAGTHEQYF.